This TCR beta chain was identified during a study of blood T cell repertoires in COVID-19. Assay used: immunoSEQ multiplex PCR; TCRdb lists only in-frame clones, some missing. The sample has around 240,000 clones, about 83% seen once; the top ten hold over 2%. Germline loops: CDR1 SEHNR, CDR2 FQNEAQ (reference sequence). CDR3 size: 15 residues. V shed 5 bases, J shed 1 base, and the junction held 5 bases outside the gene matches. The source is a woman aged 45-60 years who had recovered from COVID-19. The rearrangement joins TRBV7-9 to TRBJ2-3; 8 bases line up with TRBD1. The sample consisted of PBMCs or T cells enriched from blood (not recorded which). The CDR3 sequence: CASSTWTGRTDTQYF. The CDR3 DNA reads as TGTGCCAGCAGCACCTGGACAGGGCGCACAGATACGCAGTATTTT.